These 23 T cell receptor beta chains came from one sample sequenced in a study of OX40 agonist ivuxolimab in advanced cancers. Library preparation was by the immunoSEQ multiplex PCR assay. Held by TCRdb, this immuneACCESS table contains in-frame sequences only and omits some clones. Under half of the omission traces to an unresolved V gene where checked; the cause of the rest is unknown. Across this sample there are about 78,000 clones, with approximately 90% seen only once. The top ten hold approximately 3% of the sample. The material sequenced was CD4+ or CD8+ T cells sorted from blood, taken in a trial of the OX40 agonist ivuxolimab. All receptors come from an adult with an advanced solid tumor such as melanoma, head and neck, liver or kidney cancer.

This chain uses TRBV2 with TRBJ2-6, with D possibly being TRBD2 (5 bases). Trimming left V 7 bases short and J 0 bases short, with 16 bases between. Germline CDR1 and CDR2: SNHLY and FYNNEI. The length of the CDR3 is 17 residues. The CDR3 nucleotides are TGTGCCAGCACCCGCCGGCCCGGGAACTCTGGGGCCAACGTCCTGACTTTC. Translating gives CASTRRPGNSGANVLTF.

This clone was seen once. This chain joins TRBV29-1 and TRBJ2-7, with D uncertain. CDR3 length: 13 amino acids. The V and J ends lost 2 bases and 3 bases respectively, with 11 bases between them. Germline assignment: CDR1 SQVTM and CDR2 ANQGSEA. The CDR3, as DNA: TGCAGCGTTGAATGGGGTAGAGGCTACGAGCAGTACTTC. This sequence encodes CSVEWGRGYEQYF.

The chain has TRBV5-1 and TRBJ2-2; TRBD1 or TRBD2 may be the D gene (5 bases each). With 4 bases removed from V and 2 bases from J, the gap between germline ends came to 15 bases. This CDR3 contains 16 residues. The V gene's germline CDR1 is SGHRS and CDR2 YFSETQ. The CDR3 DNA reads as TGCGCCAGCAGCGGTGGAGGTCAGGGCAACACCGGGGAGCTGTTTTTT. It translates to CASSGGGQGNTGELFF. The complete variable domain, with remaining parts taken from reference TRBV5-1 and TRBJ2-2, reads KAGVTQTPRYLIKTRGQQVTLSCSPISGHRSVSWYQQTPGQGLQFLFEYFSETQRNKGNFPGRFSGRQFSNSRSEMNVSTLELGDSALYLCASSGGGQGNTGELFFGEGSRLTVL.

This clone has a single count. J is TRBJ2-3 and V is TRBV5-1, with TRBD2 matching over 15 bases. The CDR3 has 17 residues. The V segment lost 4 bases and the J segment 2 bases; nucleotides outside the gene matches: 5. Per the germline V gene, CDR1 is SGHRS and CDR2 is YFSETQ. The CDR3 spells CASSQGTSGGITDTQYF. CDR3 bases: TGCGCCAGCAGCCAAGGGACTAGCGGGGGGATCACAGATACGCAGTATTTT.

The CDR3 loop reads CASSFGRMGNTEAFF. CDR3 DNA: TGTGCCAGCAGCTTCGGGCGGATGGGAAACACTGAAGCTTTCTTT. This chain joins TRBV7-2 and TRBJ1-1, with D uncertain. Germline V gene sequence: CDR1 SGHTA, CDR2 FQGNSA. The V end was cut by 3 bases, the J end by 2 bases, with 13 bases between. The CDR3 length is 15 residues.

V gene TRBV28 combines with J gene TRBJ2-7; D unresolved. The CDR3 runs to 13 residues. Germline V gene sequence: CDR1 MDHEN, CDR2 SYDVKM. V dropped 8 bases and J dropped 0 bases, with 11 bases sitting between them. CDR3 nucleotides: TGTGCCAGCGGACCAGCAAGCTCCTACGAGCAGTACTTC. Translation gives CASGPASSYEQYF.

This rearrangement joins TRBV30 to TRBJ2-3; TRBD2 matches at 12 bases. Germline CDR1 GTSNPN, CDR2 SVGIG (reference sequence). V trimming: 1 base; J trimming: 2 bases; junction bases outside the gene matches: 4. The CDR3 length is 16 residues. The CDR3 DNA is TGTGCCTGGAGTGCAGGACTAGCGGGGTCCACAGATACGCAGTATTTT. Protein: CAWSAGLAGSTDTQYF. Full variable domain (missing parts from reference TRBV30 and TRBJ2-3): SQTIHQWPATLVQPVGSPLSLECTVEGTSNPNLYWYRQAAGRGLQLLFYSVGIGQISSEVPQNLSASRPQDRQFILSSKKLLLSDSGFYLCAWSAGLAGSTDTQYFGPGTRLTVL.

The V and J genes are TRBV6-6 and TRBJ1-1; TRBD1 is a possible D gene (5 bases). Germline V gene sequence: CDR1 MNHNY, CDR2 SVGAGI (reference sequence). This CDR3 has 16 residues. V was clipped by 7 bases and J by 2 bases, with 20 bases between them. CDR3 in DNA: TGTGCCAGCACCAACCCTTCTTCAGGGCCAAACACTGAAGCTTTCTTT. This sequence encodes CASTNPSSGPNTEAFF.

Only one count was recorded for this clone. The chain combines TRBV5-1 with TRBJ2-3; D uncertain. The V end was cut by 0 bases, the J end by 3 bases, with 11 bases between. CDR1 and CDR2 (germline): SGHRS, YFSETQ. This CDR3 contains 15 residues. The DNA of the CDR3 is TGCGCCAGCAGCTTGGTAGGCCAACAAACAGATACGCAGTATTTT. This codes for CASSLVGQQTDTQYF.

The gene calls are TRBV7-2 and TRBJ2-4, with D perhaps matching TRBD2 (7 bases). The ends were cut back, 7 bases at V and 8 bases at J, with 18 bases in the middle. Germline values: CDR1 SGHTA, CDR2 FQGNSA. The CDR3 is made up of 14 amino acids. DNA for the CDR3: TGTGCCAGCACCGCGAGTCGAGGGGGGGACATTCAGTACTTC. Its translation is CASTASRGGDIQYF. The full variable domain, in which reference TRBV7-2 and TRBJ2-4 provide the parts outside the CDR3, is GAGVSQSPSNKVTEKGKDVELRCDPISGHTALYWYRQSLGQGLEFLIYFQGNSAPDKSGLPSDRFSAERTGGSVSTLTIQRTQQEDSAVYLCASTASRGGDIQYFGAGTRLSVL.

This chain uses TRBV11-3 with TRBJ1-1; no clear D. The CDR3 covers 14 residues. CDR1 and CDR2 (germline): SGHNT, YENEEA. The V gene lost 5 bases and the J gene lost 1 base, with 11 bases spanning the gap. In DNA, the CDR3 is TGTGCCAGCAGCCCGAGTTGGGCGAACACTGAAGCTTTCTTT. It encodes CASSPSWANTEAFF.

The gene calls are TRBV27 and TRBJ2-5, with 9 bases identical to TRBD2. This CDR3 spans 19 amino acids. Germline V CDR1 and CDR2: MNHEY, SMNVEV (reference sequence). Germline trimming cut 4 bases from V and 4 bases from J; bases unmatched to any gene: 19. The CDR3 DNA reads as TGTGCCAGCAGTTCCAAAGGTCTAGCGGGGCGATACCCCAGAGAGACCCAGTACTTC. This encodes CASSSKGLAGRYPRETQYF.

This chain connects TRBV7-8 to TRBJ2-7; 8 bases fit TRBD2. The V gene end was trimmed by 5 bases and the J gene end by 2 bases; junction bases not matched to a gene: 8. The CDR3 totals 15 residues. CDR1 is SGHVS, CDR2 FQNEAQ, per germline. CDR3 residues: CASSVSSGSPYEQYF. For the CDR3, the DNA is TGTGCCAGCAGCGTGTCTAGCGGGTCACCCTACGAGCAGTACTTC.

The chain recombines TRBV2 with TRBJ2-1; 11 bases line up with TRBD2. Germline CDR1 and CDR2: SNHLY and FYNNEI. The CDR3 is 14 residues long. The J segment lost 9 bases and the V segment lost 10 bases, leaving 11 bases of the junction unmatched. CDR3 coding DNA: TGTGCCACCTACAAACTAGCGGGAGTTGGTGAGCAGTTCTTC. Encoded protein: CATYKLAGVGEQFF.

The rearrangement uses TRBV7-2 and TRBJ2-1; D gene ambiguous. CDR1 is SGHTA and CDR2 is FQGNSA in the germline V gene. Trimming stripped 3 bases from V and 3 bases from J, with 9 bases between. The CDR3 spans 14 residues. The CDR3 sequence is CASSLQTDYNEQFF. The CDR3, as DNA: TGTGCCAGCAGCTTGCAGACCGACTACAATGAGCAGTTCTTC.

The chain combines TRBV5-1 with TRBJ1-1, with 11 bases lining up with TRBD1. V lost 4 bases to trimming and J lost 4 bases; unmatched junction nucleotides: 3. The CDR3 is made up of 14 amino acids. Germline CDR1 is SGHRS and CDR2 is YFSETQ. The DNA for the CDR3 is TGCGCCAGCAGCCAGGGGACAGGGGGCACTGAAGCTTTCTTT. Amino acids: CASSQGTGGTEAFF.

The V and J genes are TRBV27 and TRBJ1-1; 12 bases map to TRBD1. J was trimmed by 2 bases and V by 6 bases; bases with no gene match: 10. Germline V CDR1 and CDR2: MNHEY, SMNVEV (reference sequence). The CDR3 has 17 residues. CDR3 residues: CASRNRDRGLANTEAFF. In nucleotides, the CDR3 is TGTGCCAGCAGGAACCGGGACAGGGGGCTCGCCAACACTGAAGCTTTCTTT.

The chain recombines TRBV7-9 with TRBJ1-2; D is unresolved. CDR3 length: 12 amino acids. Germline V CDR1 and CDR2: SEHNR, FQNEAQ (reference sequence). V was clipped by 5 bases and J by 6 bases, with 10 bases between them. DNA for the CDR3: TGTGCCAGCAGCCGAGAGGGCCATGGCTACACCTTC. Protein sequence: CASSREGHGYTF.

CDR3 DNA: TGTGCCAGCAGCTCTCGGGGACGGAGCGGTCAGCCCCAGCATTTT. Its protein is CASSSRGRSGQPQHF. The V call is TRBV5-6, the J call TRBJ1-5, with a weak D call TRBD1 (5 bases). V gave up 3 bases and J gave up 6 bases, with 16 bases separating them. This CDR3 spans 15 amino acids. Germline V gene lookup returns CDR1 SGHDT and CDR2 YYEEEE.

This rearrangement joins TRBV28 to TRBJ1-1; D gene unclear. Germline V gene sequence: CDR1 MDHEN, CDR2 SYDVKM. CDR3 length: 13 amino acids. Trimming stripped 2 bases from V and 6 bases from J, with 10 bases between. The CDR3 DNA is TGTGCCAGCAGTTTAGGGTGGGCTGCTGAAGCTTTCTTT. This encodes CASSLGWAAEAFF.

This clone showed up just a few times. V is TRBV6-5 and J is TRBJ1-2; D is possibly TRBD1 (6 bases). The germline gives CDR1 MNHEY, CDR2 SVGAGI. The V and J ends lost 5 bases and 4 bases respectively, with 11 bases between them. This CDR3 is built from 13 residues. The CDR3 bases are TGTGCCAGCAGTCGGGACAAGGCCTATGGCTACACCTTC. Its protein product is CASSRDKAYGYTF.

This chain links TRBV9 with TRBJ2-7; D gene ambiguous. This CDR3 contains 15 residues. Trimming stripped 0 bases from V and 0 bases from J, with 10 bases between. Per the germline V gene, CDR1 is SGDLS and CDR2 is YYNGEE. The CDR3 sequence is CASSVGAEISYEQYF. In DNA, the CDR3 is TGTGCCAGCAGCGTAGGGGCAGAGATCTCCTACGAGCAGTACTTC.

This rearrangement joins TRBV11-2 to TRBJ2-1; 13 nucleotides agree with TRBD2. The CDR3 totals 16 residues. The germline CDR1 and CDR2 sequences are SGHAT and FQNNGV. Germline trimming cut 5 bases from V and 4 bases from J; bases unmatched to any gene: 5. CDR3: CASSPGLAGEYNEQFF. DNA for the CDR3: TGTGCCAGCAGCCCCGGACTAGCGGGAGAGTACAATGAGCAGTTCTTC.